The entry below describes one T cell receptor beta chain. The antigen is unknown. Generated by immunoSEQ multiplex PCR, the TCRdb table keeps only in-frame clones and is missing some. This sample has about 150,000 clones, with around nine tenths found just once. Germline CDR1 reads MGHRA; CDR2 reads YSYEKL. The CDR3 is made up of 14 amino acids. With 1 base removed from V and 4 bases from J, the gap between germline ends came to 10 bases. This entry is derived from a study of T cell responses to AZD1222 COVID-19 vaccine. Whole-study findings and limits: Nearly half of spike-specific TCRs reportedly target unmutated variant regions.

The chain couples TRBV4-1 to TRBJ2-5, with TRBD1 as a possible D gene (6 bases). This TCR was recovered from an adult who received the AZD1222 COVID-19 vaccine. The specimen comprised peripheral blood, sampled 28 days after the second AZD1222 dose. CDR3 bases: TGCGCCAGCAGCCAAGGTGGACAGATAGAGACCCAGTACTTC. Translation: CASSQGGQIETQYF.